The 6 T cell receptor beta chains below all came from one sample that was sequenced in a study of cytomegalovirus exposure and HLA in healthy donors. PCR amplification relied on 60 Vbeta primers (plus 13 Jbeta primers). Here immunoSEQ multiplex PCR was the method, and the copy in TCRdb shows in-frame clones only, minus some. The sample holds 100,000 to 150,000 clones; 60% to 80% are singletons and the top ten take approximately 7.2%. The sequenced material came from PBMCs. These receptors came from a male donor in good health and CMV-seronegative.

The chain recombines TRBV5-1 with TRBJ2-3; tentatively, D is TRBD2 (6 bases). The CDR3 runs to 15 residues. V dropped 0 bases and J dropped 4 bases, with 12 bases sitting between them. The V gene's germline CDR1 is SGHRS and CDR2 YFSETQ. The CDR3 DNA sequence: TGCGCCAGCAGCTTGGGACTAGTCGTTTCAGATACGCAGTATTTT. This codes for CASSLGLVVSDTQYF. The variable domain in full, with the rest retrieved from reference TRBV5-1 and TRBJ2-3, is KAGVTQTPRYLIKTRGQQVTLSCSPISGHRSVSWYQQTPGQGLQFLFEYFSETQRNKGNFPGRFSGRQFSNSRSEMNVSTLELGDSALYLCASSLGLVVSDTQYFGPGTRLTVL.

This chain links TRBV6-1 with TRBJ1-2; D uncertain. Trimming pared 2 bases from V and 1 base from J, leaving 8 bases between. CDR3 length: 14 amino acids. Germline lookup yields CDR1 MNHNS and CDR2 SASEGT. CDR3 nucleotides: TGTGCCAGCAGTGAAAATACTTTTAACTATGGCTACACCTTC. It yields the protein CASSENTFNYGYTF.

This clone was observed a few times. The gene calls are TRBV5-4 and TRBJ1-3, with no clear D. The ends were cut back, 3 bases at V and 4 bases at J, with 20 bases in the middle. There are 17 residues in the CDR3. Germline CDR1 reads SGHNT; CDR2 reads YYREEE (reference sequence). DNA of the CDR3: TGTGCCAGCAGCTCTTCCTCTGGAAGGAGGAAGGGAAACACCATATATTTT. Translation gives CASSSSSGRRKGNTIYF.

CDR3 in amino acids: CASSSDRGPSGQYF. The CDR3 nucleotides are TGTGCCAGCAGTTCGGACAGGGGACCCTCGGGGCAGTACTTC. The gene calls are TRBV28 and TRBJ2-7, with 9 bases aligning to TRBD1. This CDR3 region has 14 residues. V trimming: 4 bases; J trimming: 9 bases; junction bases outside the gene matches: 10. Germline CDR1 reads MDHEN; CDR2 reads SYDVKM.

This clone has a handful of counts. The chain links TRBV28 to TRBJ1-2, with 10 bases aligning to TRBD1. Germline V CDR1 and CDR2: MDHEN, SYDVKM. The CDR3 consists of 18 residues. With 5 bases clipped from V and 0 bases from J, the junction kept 12 bases outside the gene matches. CDR3 bases: TGTGCCAGCAGTAGAGCTCCGGGACAGGGGCTGGCTAACTATGGCTACACCTTC. This translates into CASSRAPGQGLANYGYTF.

The chain combines TRBV6-6 with TRBJ2-7; 7 bases align to TRBD2. Germline assignment: CDR1 MNHNY and CDR2 SVGAGI (reference sequence). The CDR3 runs to 16 residues. J was trimmed by 6 bases and V by 2 bases; bases with no gene match: 13. For the CDR3, the DNA is TGTGCCAGCAGTTACCCCCCTCTCACTAGCGTTTCCGAGCAGTACTTC. As protein: CASSYPPLTSVSEQYF.